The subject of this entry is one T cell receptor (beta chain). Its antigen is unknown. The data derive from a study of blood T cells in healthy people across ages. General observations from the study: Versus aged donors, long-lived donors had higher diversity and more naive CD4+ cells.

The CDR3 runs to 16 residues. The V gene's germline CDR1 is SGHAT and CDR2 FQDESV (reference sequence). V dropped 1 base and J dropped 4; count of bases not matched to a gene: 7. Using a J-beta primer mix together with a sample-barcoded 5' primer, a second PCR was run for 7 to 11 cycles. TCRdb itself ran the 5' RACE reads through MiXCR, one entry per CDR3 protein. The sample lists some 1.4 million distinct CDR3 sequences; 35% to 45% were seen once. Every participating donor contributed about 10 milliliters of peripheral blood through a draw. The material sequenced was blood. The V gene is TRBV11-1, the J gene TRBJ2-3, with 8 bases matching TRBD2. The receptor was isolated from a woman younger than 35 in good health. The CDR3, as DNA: TGTGCCAGCAGCTTAGTGGCTAGCGGGTTCCCAGATACGCAGTATTTT. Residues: CASSLVASGFPDTQYF.